This TCR beta chain is drawn from a study of blood T cell repertoires in COVID-19. Study details: Samples came from the United States, Italy and Spain, spanning acute and convalescent COVID-19. T cells, B-cell-depleted T cells, or PBMCs provided the cDNA or gDNA that served as material.

V lost 1 base to trimming and J lost 5 bases; unmatched junction nucleotides: 2. CDR3 size: 16 residues. The germline CDR1 and CDR2 sequences are SGHTA and FQGNSA. Per the authors' pipeline: Estimated nucleated cell counts came from reference gene primer amplification. The repertoire was sequenced with immunoSEQ multiplex PCR; TCRdb's copy has only in-frame clones and lacks some. That table furnishes V, J and clone size, whereas the DNA furnished D and trimming. The data contain roughly 98,000 clones, 85% of them singletons. The source of this sequence is a woman in her 70s with active or convalescent COVID-19. Sample: peripheral blood. V is TRBV7-2 and J is TRBJ2-2, with 12 bases aligning to TRBD2. The CDR3 DNA sequence: TGTGCCAGCAGCTTAGGACTAGCGGGGGTTACCGGGGAGCTGTTTTTT. Translating it yields CASSLGLAGVTGELFF.